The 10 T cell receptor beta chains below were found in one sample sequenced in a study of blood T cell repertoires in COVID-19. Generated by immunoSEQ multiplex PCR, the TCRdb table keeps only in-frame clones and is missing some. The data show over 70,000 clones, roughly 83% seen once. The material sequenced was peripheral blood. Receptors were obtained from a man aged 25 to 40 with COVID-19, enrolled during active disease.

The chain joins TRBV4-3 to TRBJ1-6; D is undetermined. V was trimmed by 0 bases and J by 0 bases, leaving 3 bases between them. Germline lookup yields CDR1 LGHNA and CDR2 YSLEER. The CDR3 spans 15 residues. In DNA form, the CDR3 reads TGCGCCAGCAGCCAAGAGAGCTCCTATAATTCACCCCTCCACTTT. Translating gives CASSQESSYNSPLHF.

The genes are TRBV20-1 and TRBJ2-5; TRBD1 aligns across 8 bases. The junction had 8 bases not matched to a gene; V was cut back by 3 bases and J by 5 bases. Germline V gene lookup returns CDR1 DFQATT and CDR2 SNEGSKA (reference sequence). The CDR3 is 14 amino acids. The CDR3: CSASLTGDGETQYF. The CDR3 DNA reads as TGCAGTGCTAGTCTGACAGGGGACGGGGAGACCCAGTACTTC.

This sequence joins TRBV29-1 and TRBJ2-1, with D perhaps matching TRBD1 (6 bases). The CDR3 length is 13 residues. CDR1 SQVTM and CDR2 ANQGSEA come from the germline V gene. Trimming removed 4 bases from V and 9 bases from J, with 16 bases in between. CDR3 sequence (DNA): TGCAGCGTTGCCAGGGGTGTAGGAAGTGAGCAGTTCTTC. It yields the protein CSVARGVGSEQFF.

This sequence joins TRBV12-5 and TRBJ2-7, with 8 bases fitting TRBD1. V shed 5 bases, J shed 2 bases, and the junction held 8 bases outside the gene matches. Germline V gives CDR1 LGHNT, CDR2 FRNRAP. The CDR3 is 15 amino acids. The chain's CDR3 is CASGTQRDRTYEQYF. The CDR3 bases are TGTGCTAGTGGTACCCAGAGGGACAGGACCTACGAGCAGTACTTC.

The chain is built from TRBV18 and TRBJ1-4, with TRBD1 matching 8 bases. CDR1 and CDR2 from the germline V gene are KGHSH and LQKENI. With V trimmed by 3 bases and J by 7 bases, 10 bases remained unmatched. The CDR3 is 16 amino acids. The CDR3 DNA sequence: TGTGCCAGCTCACCCCAAACCCAGGGGGCGAGTGAAAAACTGTTTTTT. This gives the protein CASSPQTQGASEKLFF.

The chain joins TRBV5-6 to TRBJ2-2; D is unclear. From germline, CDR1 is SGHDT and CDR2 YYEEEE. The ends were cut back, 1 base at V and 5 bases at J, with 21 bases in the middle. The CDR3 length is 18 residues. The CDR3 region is CASSLSSWPEPGTGELFF. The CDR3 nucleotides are TGTGCCAGCAGCTTGAGCTCATGGCCCGAACCCGGGACCGGGGAGCTGTTTTTT.

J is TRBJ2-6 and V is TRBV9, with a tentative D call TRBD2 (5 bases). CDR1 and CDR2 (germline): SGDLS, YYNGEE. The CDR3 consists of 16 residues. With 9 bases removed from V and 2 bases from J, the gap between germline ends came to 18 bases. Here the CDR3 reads CATGLMASPGANVLTF. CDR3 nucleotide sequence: TGTGCCACGGGATTGATGGCGTCCCCTGGGGCCAACGTCCTGACTTTC. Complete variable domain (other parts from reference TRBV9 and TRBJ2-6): DSGVTQTPKHLITATGQRVTLRCSPRSGDLSVYWYQQSLDQGLQFLIQYYNGEERAKGNILERFSAQQFPDLHSELNLSSLELGDSALYFCATGLMASPGANVLTFGAGSRLTVL.

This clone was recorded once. For the CDR3, the DNA is TGTGCCTCCCGGGAGCTCCTGAATAGCAATCAGCCCCAGCATTTT. It encodes CASRELLNSNQPQHF. J is TRBJ1-5 and V is TRBV10-3, with D hard to call. The CDR3 sequence is 15 residues long. Germline V gene sequence: CDR1 ENHRY, CDR2 SYGVKD. V lost 11 bases, J lost 0 bases, and 17 bases lay in between.

CDR3 protein: CASRPLGGNTEAFF. CDR3 sequence (DNA): TGTGCCAGCAGGCCGCTCGGGGGGAACACTGAAGCTTTCTTT. The chain employs TRBV27 and TRBJ1-1, with D possibly TRBD1 on 5 matching bases. CDR3 size: 14 residues. CDR1 and CDR2 (germline): MNHEY, SMNVEV (reference sequence). Trimming shortened V by 6 bases and J by 1 base, and 12 bases separated the two germline ends.

Here the CDR3 DNA reads TGTGCCAGCAATGAGAGGAGTAATGAAAAACTGTTTTTT. It encodes CASNERSNEKLFF. The chain has TRBV2 and TRBJ1-4; D is unclear. The germline V gene has CDR1 SNHLY and CDR2 FYNNEI. CDR3 size: 13 residues. Trimming took off 7 bases at V and 4 bases at J, with 10 bases between the two ends. Full variable domain (outside the CDR3, taken from reference TRBV2 and TRBJ1-4): EPEVTQTPSHQVTQMGQEVILRCVPISNHLYFYWYRQILGQKVEFLVSFYNNEISEKSEIFDDQFSVERPDGSNFTLKIRSTKLEDSAMYFCASNERSNEKLFFGSGTQLSVL.